This TCR beta chain came from a study of CD8 T cells in ankylosing spondylitis. It was by quantitative 5'-RACE with molecular barcodes that TCR beta libraries were made. TCRdb re-derived calls from the 5' RACE reads in MiXCR, one entry per CDR3 protein. The sample holds around 140,000 distinct CDR3 sequences; approximately 17% are singletons and the top ten take 33%. This clonotype showed up just a few times. Its antigen is currently unknown. The V end lost 5 bases, the J end lost 2 bases, and 10 bases lay between the germline ends. Germline V gene sequence: CDR1 LGHDT, CDR2 YNNKEL (reference sequence). The CDR3 has 13 residues. Study conclusions and caveats: A CD8+ phenotype characterized the disease-linked clones, which were relatively rare in peripheral blood. Past research had described some motif variants in reactive arthritis synovial fluid and blood. Typical of ankylosing spondylitis blood, it appeared, was a TCR beta motif of several highly homologous variants.

The rearrangement joins TRBV3-1 to TRBJ2-7, with D possibly being TRBD1 (5 bases). This sequence originates from a male donor with ankylosing spondylitis. Sample: blood, either unsorted or a sorted T cell fraction (not recorded which). The CDR3 region is CASSVQVAYEQYF. Written as DNA, the CDR3 is TGTGCCAGCAGCGTACAGGTCGCCTACGAGCAGTACTTC.